The present TCR beta chain was sequenced within a study of CD8 T cells in Susac syndrome. Germline lookup yields CDR1 DFQATT and CDR2 SNEGSKA (reference sequence). The CDR3 runs to 16 residues. Trimming removed 1 base from V and 2 bases from J, with 18 bases in between. Healthy donors matched for age and sex were used as controls. When the RNA was reverse transcribed, random hexamers were used with an input of roughly 0.45 to 1 ug. One entry per CDR3 protein results from TCRdb running MiXCR on the immunoSEQ multiplex PCR reads. The table includes 100,000 to 150,000 distinct CDR3 sequences, about 93% detected once.

This chain uses TRBV20-1 with TRBJ2-7, with D maybe TRBD2 (6 bases). This sequence was found in a human donor in good health. Sequencing was done on a sample of CD4+ T cells from PBMCs. The CDR3 coding sequence is TGCAGTGCTAGAGTCTATAGGGACCGACTAGCCTACGAGCAGTACTTC. Protein product: CSARVYRDRLAYEQYF.